The 31 T cell receptor beta chains listed next were all sequenced from one sample in a study of post-analysis software for immune sequencing data. Study-level results: Controls had lower frequencies than patients of roughly five TRBV segments, which included TRBV5-6, TRBV5-1 and TRBV20-1.

These TCRs' antigens remain unknown. Included in the TCR beta cDNA libraries were unique molecular identifiers. TCRdb independently ran MiXCR on the PCR reads; one entry per CDR3 protein. Of hundreds of thousands of distinct CDR3 sequences detected, about 32% appear once; the ten largest clones hold about 0.5%. Source material: blood. These receptors were obtained from a girl aged 5-17 years with multiple sclerosis.

Points on this clonotype: Compared with germline, one end of the junction differs, possibly owing to a read error. This rearrangement joins TRBV12-3 or TRBV12-4 to TRBJ1-4, with TRBD1 matching 11 bases. CDR3 size: 15 residues. The CDR3 bases are TGTACCAGCAGTCCACCGGGACAGGGGGGTGAAAAACTGTTTTTT. This sequence encodes CTSSPPGQGGEKLFF.

V usage is TRBV10-3 and J usage is TRBJ2-5, with 7 positions matching TRBD2. This CDR3 spans 14 amino acids. After removal of 0 bases from V and 5 bases from J, the junction contained 3 bases not matched to a gene. CDR1 is ENHRY and CDR2 is SYGVKD in the germline V gene. The CDR3 DNA sequence: TGTGCCATCAGTGAGTCGACTAGCTACGAGACCCAGTACTTC. Amino acids: CAISESTSYETQYF.

Of note for this clonotype: A much larger clonotype is one base distant, so this may be a read error. The V and J genes are TRBV10-3 and TRBJ2-7; the D gene is possibly TRBD1 (6 bases). The CDR3 extends over 14 amino acids. The ends were cut back, 3 bases at V and 10 bases at J, with 19 bases in the middle. Germline CDR1 ENHRY, CDR2 SYGVKD. CDR3 sequence reads: CAISELARGKAQYF. The CDR3 DNA follows: TGTGCCATCAGTGAATTGGCCAGGGGAAAGGCCCAGTACTTC.

The chain combines TRBV3-1 with TRBJ2-5; 12 bases are a match to TRBD2. The J call may be mistaken, given a closer DNA end match to TRBJ2-7. The CDR3 consists of 15 residues. Germline V gives CDR1 LGHDT, CDR2 YNNKEL (reference sequence). Written as DNA, the CDR3 is TGTGCCAGCAGCCGCACTAGCGGGGGGACCTCCGAGCAGTACTTC. This sequence encodes CASSRTSGGTSEQYF.

The chain recombines TRBV20-1 with TRBJ2-5, with D perhaps matching TRBD2 (6 bases). Germline assignment: CDR1 DFQATT and CDR2 SNEGSKA (reference sequence). Trimming stripped 0 bases from V and 5 bases from J, with 16 bases between. This CDR3 comprises 15 residues. The CDR3: CSARDRIRGTETQYF. The CDR3 coding sequence is TGCAGTGCTAGAGATCGGATTCGGGGGACGGAGACCCAGTACTTC.

The count of this clonotype is one. The rearrangement links TRBV4-3 to TRBJ1-6; tentatively, D is TRBD1 (6 bases). The germline CDR1 and CDR2 sequences are LGHNA and YSLEER. The CDR3 runs 15 residues. V was trimmed by 0 bases and J by 10 bases, leaving 13 bases between them. The DNA for the CDR3 is TGCGCCAGCAGCCAAGATACGGCAAGGGGGTCACCCCTCCACTTT. It encodes CASSQDTARGSPLHF.

This clonotype was counted a few times. The chain links TRBV6-4 to TRBJ1-1; 7 nucleotides align to TRBD1. Trimming cost V 8 bases and J 2 bases; bases outside gene matches: 11. The CDR3 extends over 15 amino acids. Looked up from germline, CDR1 is MRHNA and CDR2 is SNTAGT. CDR3 DNA: TGTGCCAGCCGTCTACAGGGGCCTCTAAACACTGAAGCTTTCTTT. Its translation: CASRLQGPLNTEAFF.

The chain is built from TRBV20-1 and TRBJ1-5; 9 bases are shared with TRBD1. This CDR3 comprises 16 residues. Germline loops: CDR1 DFQATT, CDR2 SNEGSKA (reference sequence). V shed 6 bases and J 0 bases; nucleotides not matched to a gene: 9. CDR3 in DNA: TGCAGTGCATCGGACAGGGGCCCTTATAGCAATCAGCCCCAGCATTTT. It yields the protein CSASDRGPYSNQPQHF.

V usage is TRBV5-1 and J usage is TRBJ1-6; D is perhaps TRBD1 (5 bases). Germline V gene data show CDR1 as SGHRS and CDR2 as YFSETQ. The CDR3 has 20 residues. V lost 0 bases and J 0 bases, leaving 19 bases between the germline ends. The CDR3 spells CASSLERAGTQHSYNSPLHF. As DNA, the CDR3 is TGCGCCAGCAGCTTGGAGAGGGCAGGGACTCAACACTCCTATAATTCACCCCTCCACTTT.

The gene calls are TRBV20-1 and TRBJ2-3; D unclear. Germline loops: CDR1 DFQATT, CDR2 SNEGSKA (reference sequence). V was trimmed by 0 bases and J by 4 bases, leaving 5 bases between them. There are 12 residues in the CDR3. CDR3 DNA sequence: TGCAGTGCTAGAGATCCACCAGATACGCAGTATTTT. This translates into CSARDPPDTQYF.

The chain links TRBV7-9 to TRBJ2-7; 7 bases align to TRBD2. V was pared by 0 bases and J by 1 base, with 6 bases of the junction left unmatched. The CDR3 length is 16 residues. In germline, CDR1 is SEHNR, CDR2 FQNEAQ (reference sequence). CDR3 nucleotide sequence: TGTGCCAGCAGCTTAGCTCATCCTAGCGGTTCCTACGAGCAGTACTTC. Translated: CASSLAHPSGSYEQYF.

This chain links TRBV29-1 with TRBJ2-3; 11 nucleotides line up with TRBD2. V gave up 7 bases and J gave up 2 bases; unmatched junction bases: 8. CDR3 length: 15 amino acids. The germline V gene encodes CDR1 SQVTM and CDR2 ANQGSEA. The CDR3 loop is CSAYRLAGLTDTQYF. The CDR3 nucleotides are TGCAGCGCATACCGACTAGCGGGGCTCACAGATACGCAGTATTTT.

To note about this clonotype: The junction does not match germline at one end; this may be a read error. V usage is TRBV6-1 and J usage is TRBJ2-1; D is perhaps TRBD1 (5 bases). Germline loops: CDR1 MNHNS, CDR2 SASEGT. CDR3 size: 15 residues. Here the CDR3 DNA reads TGTGCCAGCAGTAGATCCGACAGCTCCCACAATGAGCAGTTCTTC. Protein sequence: CASSRSDSSHNEQFF.

The chain uses TRBV18 and TRBJ2-3; 12 bases are a match to TRBD2. CDR1 and CDR2 (germline): KGHSH, LQKENI. The CDR3 has 16 residues. V was pared by 4 bases and J by 6 bases, with 8 bases of the junction left unmatched. The CDR3 nucleotides read TGTGCCAGCTCACGATCCTCTAGCGGGGGGGCCGATACGCAGTATTTT. This encodes CASSRSSSGGADTQYF. Variable domain in full (rest from reference TRBV18 and TRBJ2-3): NAGVMQNPRHLVRRRGQEARLRCSPMKGHSHVYWYRQLPEEGLKFMVYLQKENIIDESGMPKERFSAEFPKEGPSILRIQQVVRGDSAAYFCASSRSSSGGADTQYFGPGTRLTVL.

This chain connects TRBV7-9 to TRBJ1-6, with TRBD1 matching 9 bases. The ends lost 3 bases at V and 10 bases at J; junction bases unmatched: 10. This CDR3 contains 16 residues. CDR1 is SEHNR, CDR2 FQNEAQ, per germline (reference sequence). The CDR3 DNA reads as TGTGCCAGCAGCTTTTCCGGGACAGGGTTTGGATCACCCCTCCACTTT. Its translation: CASSFSGTGFGSPLHF. Filled out from reference TRBV7-9 and TRBJ1-6, the complete variable domain reads DTGVSQNPRHKITKRGQNVTFRCDPISEHNRLYWYRQTLGQGPEFLTYFQNEAQLEKSRLLSDRFSAERPKGSFSTLEIQRTEQGDSAMYLCASSFSGTGFGSPLHFGNGTRLTVT.

As to this clonotype: One end of the junction fails to match germline, which may point to a read error. This chain joins TRBV2 and TRBJ2-2; unclear D gene. The length of the CDR3 is 16 residues. Per germline, CDR1 SNHLY and CDR2 FYNNEI. The CDR3 is CTSRLEAAADTGELFF. The CDR3 DNA sequence: TGTACCAGCAGACTTGAGGCAGCCGCGGACACCGGGGAGCTGTTTTTT.

In this sample, this clonotype turned up a few times. This sequence joins TRBV24-1 and TRBJ2-7; possible D gene TRBD2, 5 bases. The J call is uncertain, as TRBJ2-5 better fits the DNA end. CDR3 size: 15 residues. Germline lookup yields CDR1 KGHDR and CDR2 SFDVKD. The CDR3: CATSDRAAGRGTQYF. In nucleotides, the CDR3 is TGTGCCACCAGTGACCGAGCGGCGGGTCGCGGGACCCAGTACTTC.

This clonotype has only a few counts. This rearrangement joins TRBV15 to TRBJ1-1; no reliable D call. V was cut by 0 bases and J by 3 bases, with 5 bases left in between. CDR3 length: 13 residues. Germline V lookup: CDR1 LNHNV, CDR2 YYDKDF (reference sequence). This CDR3 is CATSRDLHTEAFF. In DNA, the CDR3 is TGTGCCACCAGCAGAGATTTGCACACTGAAGCTTTCTTT.

J is TRBJ1-1 and V is TRBV20-1; D unresolved. The CDR3 spans 11 residues. CDR1 is DFQATT and CDR2 is SNEGSKA in the germline V gene (reference sequence). Trimming removed 6 bases from V and 2 bases from J, with 7 bases in between. The CDR3 sequence is CSAPVNTEAFF. CDR3 nucleotide sequence: TGCAGTGCGCCGGTAAACACTGAAGCTTTCTTT.

In its sample, this clonotype was seen a few times. This chain joins TRBV27 and TRBJ1-5, with 8 nucleotides matching TRBD1. The trim removed 8 bases at V and 4 bases at J, leaving 7 bases unmatched. The CDR3 contains 14 residues. Germline V gene sequence: CDR1 MNHEY, CDR2 SMNVEV (reference sequence). Here the CDR3 reads CASAHRGRNQPQHF. CDR3 bases: TGTGCCAGCGCCCACAGGGGGAGAAATCAGCCCCAGCATTTT.

The chain combines TRBV6-6 with TRBJ2-1; D gene uncertain. CDR3 length: 17 amino acids. Looked up from germline, CDR1 is MNHNY and CDR2 is SVGAGI (reference sequence). Trimming pared 2 bases from V and 2 bases from J, leaving 16 bases between. DNA for the CDR3: TGTGCCAGCAGTTACACTCCACTACAGAGCCCCTACAATGAGCAGTTCTTC. Its protein is CASSYTPLQSPYNEQFF.

With respect to this clonotype: A much larger clone sits a single nucleotide away, making a read error possible. The chain recombines TRBV29-1 with TRBJ2-7; TRBD1 matches 7 bases. The germline V gene has CDR1 SQVTM and CDR2 ANQGSEA. The CDR3 covers 12 residues. The ends lost 3 bases at V and 3 bases at J; junction bases unmatched: 2. In DNA form, the CDR3 reads TGCAGCGTTGAGGGACAGCACTACGAGCAGTACTTC. Translating gives CSVEGQHYEQYF.

This clonotype was counted only a few times. The chain joins TRBV29-1 to TRBJ2-2; 7 nucleotides agree with TRBD1. The length of the CDR3 is 16 residues. J gave up 5 bases and V 4 bases, and 13 bases lay outside the gene matches. Germline V lookup: CDR1 SQVTM, CDR2 ANQGSEA. The CDR3 sequence: CSVAPRQGSETGELFF. The CDR3, as DNA: TGCAGCGTTGCCCCCAGACAGGGTTCAGAGACCGGGGAGCTGTTTTTT.

This clonotype was picked up one time. This chain uses TRBV5-5 with TRBJ2-1, with TRBD1 identical over 11 bases. V lost 2 bases, J lost 13 bases, and 17 bases stayed unmatched. The CDR3 covers 17 residues. Germline-derived CDR1 and CDR2 are SGHKS and YYEKEE (reference sequence). In nucleotides, the CDR3 is TGTGCCAGCAGCTTAACGCCCAGTGGGACAGGGGGAGAGACCCAGTTCTTC. Protein: CASSLTPSGTGGETQFF.

The chain joins TRBV15 to TRBJ2-7; unclear D gene. The V end was cut by 1 base, the J end by 9 bases, with 16 bases between. Looked up from germline, CDR1 is LNHNV and CDR2 is YYDKDF (reference sequence). There are 14 residues in the CDR3. CDR3 in amino acids: CATSRAGLNDGQYF. The CDR3 nucleotides are TGTGCCACCAGCAGAGCCGGATTGAACGACGGGCAGTACTTC.

V usage is TRBV20-1 and J usage is TRBJ2-7; maybe TRBD1 (7 bases). This CDR3 contains 13 residues. V lost 3 bases and J lost 2, with 11 bases in between. Per germline, CDR1 DFQATT and CDR2 SNEGSKA (reference sequence). CDR3 sequence: CSARQGGPYEQYF. For the CDR3, the DNA is TGCAGTGCTAGGCAGGGGGGTCCCTACGAGCAGTACTTC.

A few counts support this clonotype. The V call is TRBV6-5, the J call TRBJ2-5; maybe TRBD2 (6 bases). V dropped 5 bases and J dropped 1 base, with 17 bases sitting between them. Per the germline V gene, CDR1 is MNHEY and CDR2 is SVGAGI. The CDR3 extends over 16 amino acids. DNA for the CDR3: TGTGCCAGCAGTCCCCAGGGCGAAGCGGGCCAAGAGACCCAGTACTTC. Its translation is CASSPQGEAGQETQYF.

V gene TRBV10-2 combines with J gene TRBJ2-1, with 8 bases aligning to TRBD1. CDR3 length equals 13 residues. The ends lost 7 bases at V and 13 bases at J; junction bases unmatched: 12. The germline gives CDR1 WSHSY, CDR2 SAAADI. CDR3 nucleotides: TGCGCCAGCAACCCGAACAGGGGGGAGACCCAGTTCTTC. The encoded protein is CASNPNRGETQFF.

This chain links TRBV7-9 with TRBJ2-1; the D is unclear. The V gene lost 4 bases and the J gene lost 4 bases, with 11 bases spanning the gap. The CDR3 runs to 14 residues. The germline V gene has CDR1 SEHNR and CDR2 FQNEAQ (reference sequence). CDR3 DNA: TGTGCCAGCAGCTCGATTCGGTCATACAATGAGCAGTTCTTC. It encodes CASSSIRSYNEQFF.

This clonotype has more than one count but fewer than ten. V and J are TRBV12-3 or TRBV12-4 and TRBJ2-3; D may correspond to TRBD1 or TRBD2 (6 bases each). The CDR3 is made up of 16 amino acids. Trimming stripped 7 bases from V and 9 bases from J, with 26 bases between. CDR3: CASIASFGGPLVTQYF. CDR3 in DNA: TGTGCCAGCATCGCCTCTTTCGGGGGCCCTCTTGTGACGCAGTATTTT.

The CDR3 DNA reads TGTGCCAGCAGGTTCACCGGGGGGGGAGTTGTCGAGCAGTACTTC. It translates to CASRFTGGGVVEQYF. This chain connects TRBV12-3 or TRBV12-4 to TRBJ2-7; 8 nucleotides agree with TRBD2. CDR3 length: 15 residues. The V segment lost 6 bases and the J segment 6 bases; nucleotides outside the gene matches: 13.